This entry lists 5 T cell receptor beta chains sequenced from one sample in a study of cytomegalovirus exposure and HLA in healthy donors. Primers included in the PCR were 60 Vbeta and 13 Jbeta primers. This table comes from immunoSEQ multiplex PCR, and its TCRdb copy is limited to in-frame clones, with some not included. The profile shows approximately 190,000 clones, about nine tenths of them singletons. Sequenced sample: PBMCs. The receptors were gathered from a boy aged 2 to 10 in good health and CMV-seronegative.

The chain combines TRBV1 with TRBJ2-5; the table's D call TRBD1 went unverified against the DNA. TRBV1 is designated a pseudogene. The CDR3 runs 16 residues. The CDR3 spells CTSSQEGQDDGETQYF. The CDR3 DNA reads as TGCACCAGCAGCCAGGAGGGACAGGATGACGGAGAGACCCAGTACTTC.

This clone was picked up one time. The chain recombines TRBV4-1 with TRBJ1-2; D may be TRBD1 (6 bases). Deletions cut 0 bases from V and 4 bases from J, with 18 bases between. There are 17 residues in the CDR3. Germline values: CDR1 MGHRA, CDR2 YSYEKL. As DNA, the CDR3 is TGCGCCAGCAGCCAAGAAAAATTCGGGGGGCTAGGCTATGGCTACACCTTC. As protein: CASSQEKFGGLGYGYTF.

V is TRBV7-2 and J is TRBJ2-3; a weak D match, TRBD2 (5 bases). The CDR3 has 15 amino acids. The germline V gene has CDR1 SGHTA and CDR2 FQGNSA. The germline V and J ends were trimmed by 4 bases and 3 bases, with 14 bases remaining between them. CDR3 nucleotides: TGTGCCAGCAGCTCAGATCTGAGCGGTACAGATACGCAGTATTTT. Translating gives CASSSDLSGTDTQYF.

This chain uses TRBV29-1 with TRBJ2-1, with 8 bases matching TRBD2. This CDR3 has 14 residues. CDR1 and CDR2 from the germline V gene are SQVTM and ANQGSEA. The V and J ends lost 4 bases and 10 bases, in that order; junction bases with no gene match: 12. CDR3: CSVGPWTSSPEQFF. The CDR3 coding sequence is TGCAGCGTTGGGCCTTGGACTAGCTCCCCCGAGCAGTTCTTC.

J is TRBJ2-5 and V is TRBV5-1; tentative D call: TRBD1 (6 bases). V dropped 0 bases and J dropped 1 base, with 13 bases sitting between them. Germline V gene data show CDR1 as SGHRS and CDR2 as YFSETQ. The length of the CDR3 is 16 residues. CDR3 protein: CASSLEGNRVQETQYF. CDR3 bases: TGCGCCAGCAGCTTGGAAGGAAACAGGGTCCAAGAGACCCAGTACTTC.